These T cell receptor beta chains were read from a single sample in a study of T cell clones after liver transplantation. This table comes from immunoSEQ multiplex PCR, and its TCRdb copy is limited to in-frame clones, with some not included. The repertoire holds about 76,000 clones, with roughly 85% as singletons. Sequences were derived from CD4+ T cells from blood, sampled at the 22-month timepoint. The receptors were sampled from a human patient who received a liver transplant. Some T cells may be provided by the graft donor. Both conserved end residues are part of each CDR3. The order of the fields is J gene, clone size, V gene, CDR3 protein. Size values are once, few and many counts, or a class for expanded clones, and some rows have none.

>TRBJ1-1|-|TRBV28
CASSGGRGTEAFF
>TRBJ2-1|few|TRBV6-4
CASSPDRGIYNEQFF
>TRBJ2-5|-|TRBV28
CASSFQRHGKYF
>TRBJ1-2|-|TRBV19
CASTVRDYGYTF
>TRBJ1-2|-|TRBV28
CASSPTGGSYGYTF
>TRBJ2-5|few|TRBV7-2
CASSTPKETQYF
>TRBJ2-5|-|TRBV5-1
CASSLTQGRETQYF
>TRBJ1-1|-|TRBV28
CASREGGPRTEAFF
>TRBJ1-6|-|TRBV6-5
CASRRRGGYNSPLHF
>TRBJ1-4|-|TRBV5-1
CASRNSGSTLNEKLFF
>TRBJ2-1|-|TRBV5-1
CASSQSGGHNEQFF
>TRBJ1-4|few|TRBV18
CASSPPAGQGFEEKLFF
>TRBJ2-1|-|TRBV5-1
CASSLARNQYNEQFF
>TRBJ2-7|-|TRBV25-1
CASSGSAGYEQYF
>TRBJ2-7|-|TRBV5-1
CASSAGRHGVNEQYF
>TRBJ1-1|-|TRBV7-6
CASGDRGHTEAFF
>TRBJ2-7|-|TRBV21-1
CASSKVGASLSYEQYF
>TRBJ2-7|-|TRBV13
CASSLNHEQYF
>TRBJ1-1|-|TRBV10-3
CAISESLRQGGTEAFF
>TRBJ2-3|-|TRBV2
CASSATTLTDTQYF
>TRBJ2-2|once|TRBV5-5
CASSLGGPSRTGELFF
>TRBJ1-5|-|TRBV7-9
CASSSKSNQPQHF
>TRBJ2-7|-|TRBV5-1
CASSLQPGLAGGGEQYF
>TRBJ2-5|-|TRBV7-6
CASSIGLAGGYQETQYF
>TRBJ2-3|-|TRBV4-3
CASSLLAGVEDTQYF
>TRBJ2-3|-|TRBV4-2
CASSQVKGTFRSGADTQYF
>TRBJ2-1|-|TRBV7-3
CASSASDTNEQFF
>TRBJ2-6|-|TRBV27
CASGLGRAGANVLTF
>TRBJ2-3|-|TRBV28
CASSRRTSGTDTQYF
>TRBJ1-4|once|TRBV6-5
CASSYYTVRTNEKLFF
>TRBJ2-2|-|TRBV11-1
CASSLGLAGTGELFF
>TRBJ2-4|-|TRBV6-1
CASISDRAAKNIQYF
>TRBJ1-4|-|TRBV5-1
CASSLGAGGEKLFF
>TRBJ2-1|once|TRBV7-2
CASTLSGGDYNEQFF
>TRBJ2-4|-|TRBV7-2
CASSLGGGGGSPQYF
>TRBJ1-3|-|TRBV5-4
CASSQEYGGLGSGNTIYF
>TRBJ2-5|-|TRBV11-1
CASSLEGYREETQYF
>TRBJ1-5|-|TRBV7-8
CASSLGRDSNQPQHF
>TRBJ1-5|few|TRBV5-1
CASSFSGVGQPQHF
>TRBJ2-7|-|TRBV7-8
CASSRNYEQYF
>TRBJ1-1|-|TRBV19
CASSYRGSEAFF
>TRBJ1-1|-|TRBV11-2
CASSPRGTENTEAFF
>TRBJ2-7|-|TRBV5-6
CASSLGAGSPYEQYF
>TRBJ1-2|once|TRBV27
CASSLRDPEAYGYTF
>TRBJ1-4|-|TRBV2
CASSGGGQGEKLFF
>TRBJ1-1|few|TRBV7-2
CASSGGTDTEAFF